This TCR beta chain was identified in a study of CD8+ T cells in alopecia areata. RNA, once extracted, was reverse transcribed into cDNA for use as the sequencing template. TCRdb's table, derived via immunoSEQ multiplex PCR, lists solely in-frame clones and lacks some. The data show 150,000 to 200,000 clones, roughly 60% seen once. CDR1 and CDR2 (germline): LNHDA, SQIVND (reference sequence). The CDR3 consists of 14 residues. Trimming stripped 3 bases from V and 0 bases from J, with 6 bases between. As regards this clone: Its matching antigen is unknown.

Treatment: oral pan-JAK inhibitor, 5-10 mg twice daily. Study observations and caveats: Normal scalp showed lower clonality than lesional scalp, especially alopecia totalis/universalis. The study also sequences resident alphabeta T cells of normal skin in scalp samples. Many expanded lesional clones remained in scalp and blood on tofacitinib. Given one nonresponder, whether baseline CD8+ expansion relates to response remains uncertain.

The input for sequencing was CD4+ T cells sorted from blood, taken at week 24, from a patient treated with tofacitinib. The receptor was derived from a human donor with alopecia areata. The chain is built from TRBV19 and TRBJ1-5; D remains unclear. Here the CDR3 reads CASSILDSNQPQHF. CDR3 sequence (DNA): TGTGCCAGTAGTATTCTGGATAGCAATCAGCCCCAGCATTTT.